The 17 T cell receptor beta chains below all came from one sample that was sequenced in a study of T cells after yellow fever vaccination. TCRdb processed the 5' RACE reads anew with MiXCR; each CDR3 protein has one entry. The sample contains 250,000 to 400,000 distinct CDR3 sequences, roughly 4% of which appear only once. The starting material was PBMCs, obtained 5 days after the yellow fever booster vaccination. The receptors were sampled from a man younger than 30 who received the YFV17D yellow fever vaccine.

This clonotype was detected many times. The chain couples TRBV5-5 to TRBJ1-2; unclear D gene. Germline loops: CDR1 SGHKS, CDR2 YYEKEE (reference sequence). The CDR3 sequence is 14 residues long. V was pared by 0 bases and J by 7 bases, with 13 bases between. CDR3: CASSLAPGSGGYTF. CDR3 coding DNA: TGTGCCAGCAGCTTGGCCCCGGGTTCGGGTGGCTACACCTTC.

This clonotype was seen a handful of times. The chain carries TRBV29-1 and TRBJ2-5; 11 bases line up with TRBD1. J lost 5 bases, V lost 8 bases, and 10 bases had no gene match. The CDR3 loop spans 14 amino acids. CDR1 is SQVTM and CDR2 is ANQGSEA in the germline V gene. CDR3 nucleotides: TGCAGCCTCGGAGGCGGGACAGGGGGTGAGACCCAGTACTTC. This sequence encodes CSLGGGTGGETQYF.

This clonotype occurred many times. This chain connects TRBV28 to TRBJ2-1, with 8 nucleotides matching TRBD2. Losses at the gene ends were 1 base for V and 7 bases for J; bases not matched to a gene: 0. Germline V gene data show CDR1 as MDHEN and CDR2 as SYDVKM. The CDR3 consists of 13 residues. The CDR3 is CASSLSGGNEQFF. The CDR3 coding sequence is TGTGCCAGCAGTTTATCGGGGGGGAATGAGCAGTTCTTC.

This clonotype has ten or more counts. The chain carries TRBV24-1 and TRBJ2-3; D is uncertain. Germline CDR1 KGHDR, CDR2 SFDVKD. The CDR3 extends over 16 amino acids. V was trimmed by 1 base and J by 4 bases, leaving 14 bases between them. CDR3 sequence reads: CATSDFPAEMPDTQYF. The CDR3 DNA sequence: TGTGCCACCAGTGATTTTCCAGCAGAAATGCCAGATACGCAGTATTTT.

The CDR3 reads CASSSVAGGLITDTQYF. The CDR3 bases are TGTGCCAGCAGCTCCGTTGCGGGGGGGCTTATCACAGATACGCAGTATTTT. The chain joins TRBV7-3 to TRBJ2-3, with TRBD2 matching over 9 bases. The CDR3 extends over 17 amino acids. In germline, CDR1 is SGHTA, CDR2 FQGTGA. V shed 4 bases, J shed 2 bases, and the junction held 10 bases outside the gene matches.

This clonotype was recorded at least ten times. The chain joins TRBV3-1 to TRBJ2-5; D is possibly TRBD2 (6 bases). Germline loops: CDR1 LGHDT, CDR2 YNNKEL (reference sequence). The CDR3 spans 13 residues. Deletions cut 4 bases from V and 2 bases from J, with 8 bases between. Here the CDR3 reads CASSRGDQETQYF. In nucleotides, the CDR3 is TGTGCCAGCAGCCGGGGGGATCAAGAGACCCAGTACTTC.

This clonotype was observed a handful of times. The chain couples TRBV30 to TRBJ1-5, with TRBD1 matching 8 bases. The CDR3 has 15 amino acids. Trimming at V came to 3 bases and at J to 6 bases, leaving 10 bases not matched to a gene. Germline CDR1 GTSNPN, CDR2 SVGIG (reference sequence). Here the CDR3 DNA reads TGTGCCTGGAGCGCCGACAGGGGTGTAGGTCAGCCCCAGCATTTT. Its translation is CAWSADRGVGQPQHF.

There are a few counts of this clonotype. The CDR3 DNA follows: TGTGCCAGCAGCCCTAGTAAGGGAGGAAACTATGGCTACACCTTC. Encoded protein: CASSPSKGGNYGYTF. The rearrangement uses TRBV3-2 and TRBJ1-2. TRBV3-2 is reported as a pseudogene. The CDR3 consists of 15 residues.

This clonotype was observed many times. The chain carries TRBV11-2 and TRBJ2-4, with D perhaps matching TRBD2 (5 bases). The germline CDR1 and CDR2 sequences are SGHAT and FQNNGV. V shed 0 bases and J shed 1 base, with 16 bases lying between them. The length of the CDR3 is 18 residues. CDR3 protein: CASSLDIQAGAAKNIQYF. Here the CDR3 DNA reads TGTGCCAGCAGCTTAGATATCCAGGCGGGTGCGGCCAAAAACATTCAGTACTTC.

V usage is TRBV5-1 and J usage is TRBJ1-1; D remains ambiguous. The CDR3 consists of 13 residues. V shed 0 bases and J shed 5 bases, with 8 bases lying between them. Germline-derived CDR1 and CDR2 are SGHRS and YFSETQ. CDR3 in DNA: TGCGCCAGCAGCTTGGTACCTGGGACTGAAGCTTTCTTT. This sequence encodes CASSLVPGTEAFF.

Many counts were recorded for this clonotype. V usage is TRBV5-1 and J usage is TRBJ2-7; 11 nucleotides align to TRBD2. The CDR3 consists of 14 residues. In germline, CDR1 is SGHRS, CDR2 YFSETQ. V shed 4 bases and J 2 bases; nucleotides not matched to a gene: 2. CDR3: CASSLSGGAYEQYV. CDR3 nucleotide sequence: TGCGCCAGCAGCCTTAGCGGGGGGGCCTACGAGCAGTACGTC.

A few counts support this clonotype. The V gene is TRBV4-1, the J gene TRBJ2-5; 7 nucleotides agree with TRBD2. Germline CDR1 MGHRA, CDR2 YSYEKL. CDR3 length equals 16 residues. V lost 2 bases, J lost 4 bases, and 10 bases stayed unmatched. CDR3 region: CASSQPGTSEGETQYF. As DNA, the CDR3 is TGCGCCAGCAGCCAACCGGGAACTAGCGAGGGAGAGACCCAGTACTTC.

The V gene is TRBV20-1, the J gene TRBJ1-2; 10 bases agree with TRBD1. The V gene end was trimmed by 6 bases and the J gene end by 4 bases; junction bases not matched to a gene: 8. This CDR3 contains 14 residues. The germline V gene has CDR1 DFQATT and CDR2 SNEGSKA (reference sequence). CDR3 sequence: CSATTGGPVYGYTF. CDR3 bases: TGCAGTGCCACGACAGGGGGCCCGGTCTATGGCTACACCTTC.

This clonotype was observed a handful of times. The V gene is TRBV20-1, the J gene TRBJ2-7; TRBD1 or TRBD2 may be the D gene (5 bases each). Germline assignment: CDR1 DFQATT and CDR2 SNEGSKA (reference sequence). This CDR3 is 12 amino acids long. V was cut by 7 bases and J by 7 bases, with 17 bases left in between. CDR3: CSGAGTAREQYF. CDR3 DNA: TGCAGTGGGGCCGGGACGGCCAGAGAGCAGTACTTC.

The chain joins TRBV6-5 to TRBJ2-5; 8 nucleotides align to TRBD2. CDR3 length: 18 amino acids. Germline CDR1 and CDR2: MNHEY and SVGAGI. V was pared by 0 bases and J by 3 bases, with 12 bases of the junction left unmatched. CDR3 in amino acids: CASSYSFGPGGPKETQYF. Here the CDR3 DNA reads TGTGCCAGCAGTTACTCGTTTGGACCGGGGGGGCCAAAAGAGACCCAGTACTTC.

This clonotype was observed a handful of times. V is TRBV5-1 and J is TRBJ2-7; either TRBD1 or TRBD2 may supply D (5 bases each). Germline V gene lookup returns CDR1 SGHRS and CDR2 YFSETQ. Trimming took off 7 bases at V and 3 bases at J, with 17 bases between the two ends. This CDR3 is 14 amino acids long. The CDR3 coding sequence is TGCGCCAGCTCCCCTCCGGGGCGGTTCTACGAGCAGTACTTC. It encodes CASSPPGRFYEQYF.

This clonotype was seen ten or more times. V is TRBV19 and J is TRBJ2-5; D is perhaps TRBD2 (7 bases). Per the germline V gene, CDR1 is LNHDA and CDR2 is SQIVND (reference sequence). There are 15 residues in the CDR3. Trimming shortened V by 7 bases and J by 4 bases, and 19 bases separated the two germline ends. CDR3 nucleotides: TGTGCCAGTACACCCAAAAAGGGGGGGCGAGAGACCCAGTACTTC. Amino acids: CASTPKKGGRETQYF.